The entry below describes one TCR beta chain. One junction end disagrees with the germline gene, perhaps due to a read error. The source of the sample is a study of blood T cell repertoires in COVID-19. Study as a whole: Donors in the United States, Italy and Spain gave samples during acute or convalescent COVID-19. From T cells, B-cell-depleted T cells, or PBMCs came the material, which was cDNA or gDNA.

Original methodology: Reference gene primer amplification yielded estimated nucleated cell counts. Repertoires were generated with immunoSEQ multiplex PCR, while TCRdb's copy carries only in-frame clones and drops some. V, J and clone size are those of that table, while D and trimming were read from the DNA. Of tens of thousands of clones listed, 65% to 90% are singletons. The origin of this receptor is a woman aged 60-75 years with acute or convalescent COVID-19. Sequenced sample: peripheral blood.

CDR3 sequence (DNA): TGCGCCAGCAGGTTGGAGACAGGGGCCAACTATGGCTACACCTTC. It encodes CASRLETGANYGYTF. The V and J genes are TRBV5-1 and TRBJ1-2; 8 bases map to TRBD1. CDR3 length: 15 amino acids. Germline V gene sequence: CDR1 SGHRS, CDR2 YFSETQ.